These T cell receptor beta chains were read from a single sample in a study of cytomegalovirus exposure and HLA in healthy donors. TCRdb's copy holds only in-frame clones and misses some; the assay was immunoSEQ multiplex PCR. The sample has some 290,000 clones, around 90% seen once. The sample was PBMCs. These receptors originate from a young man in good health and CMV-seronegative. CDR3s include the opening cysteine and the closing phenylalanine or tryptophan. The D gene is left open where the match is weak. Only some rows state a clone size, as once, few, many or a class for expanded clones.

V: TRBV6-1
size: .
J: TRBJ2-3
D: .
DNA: TGTGCCAGCACAAGCCCAGGGTATATCACAGATACGCAGTATTTT
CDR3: CASTSPGYITDTQYF

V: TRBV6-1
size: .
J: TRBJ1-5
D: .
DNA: TGTGCCAGCAGCCAAGGGGGGCCCCAGCATTTT
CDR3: CASSQGGPQHF

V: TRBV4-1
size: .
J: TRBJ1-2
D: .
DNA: TGCGCCAGCAGCCAAGTTCTGGCTTATTATGGCTACACCTTC
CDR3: CASSQVLAYYGYTF

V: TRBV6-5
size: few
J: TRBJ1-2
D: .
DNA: TGTGCCAGCAGTTATGAGGGTGATGGCTACACCTTC
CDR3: CASSYEGDGYTF

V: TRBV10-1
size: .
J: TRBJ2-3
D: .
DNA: TGCGCCAGCAGTGAAACAGGGTCAGATACGCAGTATTTT
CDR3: CASSETGSDTQYF

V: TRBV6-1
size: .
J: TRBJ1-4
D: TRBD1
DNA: TGTGCCAGCACCCTTTTGGGACAGGGAAGTGAAAAACTGTTTTTT
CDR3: CASTLLGQGSEKLFF

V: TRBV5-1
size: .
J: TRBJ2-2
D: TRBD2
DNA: TGCGCCAGCAGCGCCGGGACTAGCGGCACCGGGGAGCTGTTTTTT
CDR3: CASSAGTSGTGELFF

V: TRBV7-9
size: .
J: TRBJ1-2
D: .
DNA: TGTGCCAGCAGCCTAACCGTCGAGAACTATGGCTACACCTTC
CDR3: CASSLTVENYGYTF

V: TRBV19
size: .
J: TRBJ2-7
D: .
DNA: TGTGCCAGTAGTCCAGGGCCCACAACACTTAACTCCTACGAGCAGTACTTC
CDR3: CASSPGPTTLNSYEQYF

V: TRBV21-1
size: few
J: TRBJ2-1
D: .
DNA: TGTGCCAGCAGCGGCCACAACGACAGGGATGAGCAGTTCTTC
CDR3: CASSGHNDRDEQFF

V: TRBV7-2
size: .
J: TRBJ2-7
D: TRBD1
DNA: TGTGCCAGCAGCCTGAGGACAGGCCAGCCCTACGAGCAGTACTTC
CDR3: CASSLRTGQPYEQYF

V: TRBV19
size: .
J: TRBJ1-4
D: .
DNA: TGTGCCAGTAGTATCCGGACAGATGAAAAACTGTTTTTT
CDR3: CASSIRTDEKLFF

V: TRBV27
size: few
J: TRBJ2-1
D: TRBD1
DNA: TGTGCCAGCAGTGGGGGGGACAGGGAGTTAGATGAGCAGTTCTTC
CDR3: CASSGGDRELDEQFF

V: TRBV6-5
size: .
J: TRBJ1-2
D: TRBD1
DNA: TGTGCCAGCAGTTACTCCTGGAGCAGGGGGCTTCTGGGCTACACCTTC
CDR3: CASSYSWSRGLLGYTF

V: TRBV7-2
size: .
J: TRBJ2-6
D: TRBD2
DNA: TGTGCCAGCAGCTTATTCGGGGGGTCGGGTGGGGCCAACGTCCTGACTTTC
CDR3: CASSLFGGSGGANVLTF

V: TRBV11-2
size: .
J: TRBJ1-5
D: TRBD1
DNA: TGTGCCAGCAGCCGGGACAGGGGAAGCAATCAGCCCCAGCATTTT
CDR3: CASSRDRGSNQPQHF

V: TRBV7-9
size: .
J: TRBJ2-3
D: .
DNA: TGTGCCAGCAGCTTGGCGGGTTGGACAGATACGCAGTATTTT
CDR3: CASSLAGWTDTQYF

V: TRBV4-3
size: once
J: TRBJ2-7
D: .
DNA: TGCGCCAGCAGCCAAGTCGGTGGTCAGGAAGGCCCCTACGAGCAGTACTTC
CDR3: CASSQVGGQEGPYEQYF

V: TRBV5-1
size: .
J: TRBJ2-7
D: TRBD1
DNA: TGCGCCAGCAGCTTGGGGGGACAGACAGCCTACGAGCAGTACTTC
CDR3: CASSLGGQTAYEQYF